The rows below give T cell receptor beta chains drawn from one sample of a study of T-cell memory formation after mild COVID-19. TCRdb reprocessed the 5' RACE reads via MiXCR and lists one record per CDR3 protein. The sample consists of hundreds of thousands of distinct CDR3 sequences, approximately 20% of them appearing once. The sequencing sample was made of PBMCs or a T cell subset sorted from them (not recorded which). The receptor source for this set is an adult woman who had mild COVID-19 (a few samples of this study predate the infection). Cell type and time point are not known. CDR3s include the opening cysteine and the closing phenylalanine or tryptophan. A D gene is named only where the DNA matches it firmly. The size of a clone is reported for some rows only, either as once, few or many, or as a class for expanded clones.

D: .
J: TRBJ2-7
size: few
V: TRBV5-6
DNA: TGTGCCAGCAGCCCATTCGACAGGAGCTACGAGCAGTACTTC
CDR3: CASSPFDRSYEQYF

D: .
J: TRBJ2-7
size: .
V: TRBV3-1
DNA: TGTGCCAGCAGCCAAGTGACGGGCTACGAGCAGTACTTC
CDR3: CASSQVTGYEQYF

D: TRBD2
J: TRBJ2-1
size: few
V: TRBV2
DNA: TGTGCCAGCAGCGGATCGACTAGCGGGGAACTCTGGGGGAATGAGCAGTTCTTC
CDR3: CASSGSTSGELWGNEQFF

D: .
J: TRBJ2-1
size: .
V: TRBV25-1
DNA: TGTGCCAGCAGTGGCCAATCAGGGTACCATGAGCAGTTCTTC
CDR3: CASSGQSGYHEQFF

D: .
J: TRBJ2-7
size: .
V: TRBV7-2
DNA: TGTGCCAGCAGCCATAGGCAGGACAACTCCTACGAGCAGTACTTC
CDR3: CASSHRQDNSYEQYF

D: .
J: TRBJ2-7
size: .
V: TRBV5-1
DNA: TGCGCCAGCAGCCTTGAAGACCCCTACGAGCAGTACTTC
CDR3: CASSLEDPYEQYF

D: TRBD2
J: TRBJ2-7
size: few
V: TRBV6-6
DNA: TGTGCCAGCACTAGGGACTCGGGCCATCGAGCTAGCGGGAGGAGAGGCCCGGTCGAGCAGTACTTC
CDR3: CASTRDSGHRASGRRGPVEQYF

D: TRBD2
J: TRBJ2-1
size: few
V: TRBV29-1
DNA: TGCAGCGTTGAAGGCCAGGGCCCCGGGAGGGGTGAGCAGTTCTTC
CDR3: CSVEGQGPGRGEQFF

D: TRBD2
J: TRBJ2-1
size: .
V: TRBV15
DNA: TGTGCCACGTCAAGCGGGGGGGGCAATGAGCAGTTCTTC
CDR3: CATSSGGGNEQFF

D: .
J: TRBJ2-2
size: .
V: TRBV12-3/TRBV12-4
DNA: TGTGCCAGCAGTCCCCCCGGGAGACGGCTCACCGGGGAGCTGTTTTTT
CDR3: CASSPPGRRLTGELFF